This T cell receptor beta chain originates from a study of human T cells and chemical hapten exposure. Stated time point: pre-sensitization, week 0. Treatment noted: therapeutic diphenylcyclopropenone sensitization with weekly scalp DPC. The sample holds many counts of this clonotype. TCRdb called the RACE reads again in MiXCR, with one record for every CDR3 protein. The sample shows 300,000 to 450,000 distinct CDR3 sequences, approximately 5.1% of them seen only once. The V end lost 2 bases, the J end lost 6 bases, and 5 bases lay between the germline ends. CDR3 length equals 13 residues. Germline assignment: CDR1 MNHEY and CDR2 SMNVEV (reference sequence).

The rearrangement uses TRBV27 and TRBJ1-6; D not certain. This specimen was whole blood, taken in connection with sensitization to the hapten diphenylcyclopropenone (DPC). The TCR was taken from a woman aged 50 to 60 with alopecia areata. Some clones in this sample may be carry-over from other donors' samples. Here the CDR3 reads CASSLSLNSPLHF. The CDR3 DNA sequence: TGTGCCAGCAGTTTAAGTCTTAATTCACCCCTCCACTTT.